This TCR beta chain emerged from a study of human T cells and chemical hapten exposure. This clonotype was observed a few times. Time point of the sample: patch test 3, about 24 weeks after DPC sensitization. Treatment indicated: therapeutic diphenylcyclopropenone sensitization with weekly scalp DPC. TCRdb reprocessed the RACE reads via MiXCR and lists one record per CDR3 protein. The sample lists about 190,000 distinct CDR3 sequences, 24% seen once, with 2% to 2.5% in the top ten. This receptor was identified in a woman in her forties with alopecia areata. Some clones in this sample may be carry-over from other donors' samples. The starting material was whole blood, obtained in connection with sensitization to the hapten diphenylcyclopropenone (DPC).

The CDR3 nucleotides read TGTGCCAGCAGCTACCAGGACAGTAGGAATTCACCCCTCCACTTT. It encodes CASSYQDSRNSPLHF. The chain employs TRBV5-8 and TRBJ1-6; TRBD1 is a possible D gene (6 bases). The CDR3 is 15 amino acids. Germline lookup yields CDR1 SGHTS and CDR2 YDEGEE. The V end was cut by 3 bases, the J end by 7 bases, with 14 bases between.